Detailed here is one T cell receptor (beta chain). This clone's antigen is unknown. There are no base qualities to consult, and no much larger clone falls within one base. This record belongs to a study of T cells after yellow fever vaccination (dated by TCRdb to about 2019). For context, the study as a whole: The SMART-Seq v4 Ultra Low Input RNA kit was used to prepare libraries from fractions with low cell numbers. To follow T-cell clones before and after both primary and booster YFV17D yellow fever vaccination, bulk TCR alpha and beta repertoires underwent longitudinal sequencing. Blood samples were taken at several timepoints before and after primary and secondary immunization, and bulk PBMC replicates and cell subsets were isolated. The cohort comprised two healthy male donors, one aged 18 to 30 and one aged 30 to 40 years.

Deletion took 0 bases off V and 12 bases off J, with a span of 24 bases between the germline ends. According to the germline V gene (reference sequence), CDR1 reads DFQATT and CDR2 reads SNEGSKA. There are 16 amino acids in the CDR3, from cysteine to phenylalanine inclusive. The retained sequence is limited to the CDR3, 48 bases, with the frame set at the first base. The treatment or condition label for this specimen denotes: live attenuated yellow fever vaccine strain. At each blood-draw timepoint, two biological replicates of bulk PBMCs were obtained. A standard Ficoll-Paque protocol was used to isolate PBMCs from peripheral blood. TriZol was used to extract RNA from bulk PBMCs, CD4 and CD8 fractions, and dextramer-positive and dextramer-negative fractions. TCR cDNA was synthesized by 5'RACE template switching, which introduced a universal primer site and unique molecular identifiers. Priming of cDNA synthesis was performed from both the TCR alpha and TCR beta constant segments. Library amplification involved two PCR steps, and the second step added sample barcodes and sequencing adapters. Sequencing of the libraries was done on either Illumina HiSeq 2500 (2x100 bp) or NovaSeq (2x150 bp). The study's processing was this. Reads were demultiplexed and collapsed into UMI consensus sequences with MIGEC, and V(D)J alignment was performed with MiXCR. Clonotypes responding to the vaccine were identified with edgeR on replicate PBMC samples, with the criteria of FDR below 0.01 and a log2 fold change above 5 up to day 15. Each bulk clonotype was labeled CD4 or CD8 based on which sequenced repertoire, CD4 or CD8, contained the clonotype at higher abundance. TCRdb trimmed public reads at Q25 via fastp, called clones via MiXCR and kept in-frame beta chains. Duplicate CDR3 protein sequences are folded into a single record with the most common DNA and genes. The V and J calls, along with clone size, are taken from TCRdb and not from the paper's own processing. This sample comprises some 550,000 distinct CDR3 sequences, over 15% of them detected only once. The leading ten clones occupy 13% to 15% of the sample.

General findings and caveats noted by the study authors: Computational filtering was required because FACS-sorted repertoires could contain abundant contaminating clonotypes from the bulk population. Most clones expanded after primary vaccination (96% of CD4 and 70% to 90% of CD8) were re-detected after the booster, suggesting that broad memory maintenance occurred. Because only a couple of donors were included in the study, the extent to which the findings can be generalized is limited. A small fraction of clonotypes showed up in both the CD4 and CD8 compartments, probably as a result of convergent recombination. The secondary T-cell response was weaker than the primary response but faster, peaking on day 5 instead of day 15.

The rearrangement combines TRBV20-1 with TRBJ2-1; TRBD2 is a weak D gene call, 6 bases matching. The receptor's source is a young man who received the YFV17D yellow fever vaccine. The sample was PBMCs, taken 15 days after the yellow fever booster vaccination. The nucleotides read TGCAGTGCTAGAGATACCCTCGGGAGTTTACTTTTTGGGCAGTTCTTC. Translation gives CSARDTLGSLLFGQFF.